These T cell receptor beta chains were read from a single sample in a study of blood T cell repertoires in COVID-19. Using immunoSEQ multiplex PCR, the repertoire was profiled, and TCRdb retains in-frame clones only, with some absent. In the table there are 150,000 or so clones, almost 90% of which are singletons. Sequenced input: peripheral blood. The source is a human donor in a cohort sampled during active COVID-19. Each CDR3 is given with its conserved first and last residue. Fields, in order: clone size, D gene, CDR3 length, V gene, J gene, CDR3 DNA, CDR3 protein. The D gene is left open where the match is weak. Clone size appears in some rows only: once, few, many, or a class for an expanded clone.

>-|-|15|TRBV10-3|TRBJ1-1
TGTGCCATCAATGGCGGGAGCACTGGGAACACTGAAGCTTTCTTT
CAINGGSTGNTEAFF
>-|TRBD2|15|TRBV6-2/TRBV6-3|TRBJ2-2
TGTGCCAGCAGCACTACAGGGACTAGCGGGCGAGGGCTGTTTTTT
CASSTTGTSGRGLFF
>-|TRBD1|14|TRBV9|TRBJ2-7
TGTGCCAGCAGCGCGGGACAGACGGCCTACGAGCAGTACTTC
CASSAGQTAYEQYF
>-|-|19|TRBV30|TRBJ1-5
TGTGCCTGGAGTGGTGGCAGGGCGGGGGGGTTAGGTAGCAATCAGCCCCAGCATTTT
CAWSGGRAGGLGSNQPQHF
>-|-|17|TRBV7-9|TRBJ1-2
TGTGCCAGCAGCTTAGGGTATGGCGTACCAGGGCTGGATGGCTACACCTTC
CASSLGYGVPGLDGYTF
>-|-|15|TRBV18|TRBJ2-5
TGTGCCAGCTCACAAAGGCAGCAGAGCGGGGAGACCCAGTACTTC
CASSQRQQSGETQYF
>-|TRBD1|14|TRBV7-8|TRBJ1-2
TGTGCCAGCAGTCGACAGGGTTCTAACTATGGCTACACCTTC
CASSRQGSNYGYTF
>-|-|16|TRBV28|TRBJ1-5
TGTGCCAGCAGTCGCGACAGACTTTATAGCAATCAGCCCCAGCATTTT
CASSRDRLYSNQPQHF
>-|TRBD1|14|TRBV24-1|TRBJ1-2
TGTGCCACCAGTGAGGGGGGACAGGGCTATGGCTACACCTTC
CATSEGGQGYGYTF
>-|-|14|TRBV2|TRBJ1-3
TGTGCCAGCACCGGAGGGAGCTCTGGAAACACCATATATTTT
CASTGGSSGNTIYF
>-|TRBD1|15|TRBV5-1|TRBJ2-1
TGCGCCAGCAGCCAGGGACAGGGAGGTCACAATGAGCAGTTCTTC
CASSQGQGGHNEQFF
>-|-|15|TRBV3-1/TRBV3-2|TRBJ2-7
TGTGCCAGCAGCCAAGCCGGACAGAAACTAACATTACCGTTCTTC
CASSQAGQKLTLPFF
>-|-|10|TRBV2|TRBJ2-7
TGTGCCAGCAGTGACTCCGAGCAGTACTTC
CASSDSEQYF
>few|-|13|TRBV5-4|TRBJ1-2
TGTGCCAGCAGCTTGGAGACAGGATACGGCTACACCTTC
CASSLETGYGYTF
>many|TRBD1|14|TRBV9|TRBJ1-2
TGTGCCAGCAGCGTATACGACAGGGGCTATGGCTACACCTTC
CASSVYDRGYGYTF
>-|-|18|TRBV18|TRBJ2-7
TGTGCCAGCTCATTACAATCAGGCCCCAGCAGTCGGTTCTACGAGCAGTACTTC
CASSLQSGPSSRFYEQYF
>-|-|11|TRBV30|TRBJ2-1
TGTGCCTGGAGCCCGGGCAATGAGCAGTTCTTC
CAWSPGNEQFF
>-|TRBD2|16|TRBV27|TRBJ2-1
TGTGCCAGCAGACCCGCTAGCGGGAATACATACAATGAGCAGTTCTTC
CASRPASGNTYNEQFF
>-|-|15|TRBV28|TRBJ1-2
TGTGCCAGCAGCCCTGCTGGACAGATTAACTATGGCTACACCTTC
CASSPAGQINYGYTF
>-|TRBD2|14|TRBV7-8|TRBJ2-4
TGTGCCAGCAGCTTCTCGACTAGCAGCAACATTCAGTACTTC
CASSFSTSSNIQYF
>once|TRBD2|19|TRBV7-2|TRBJ2-2
TGTGCCAGCAGCTTAGTGCCGGCTAGCGGGAGGGCGGGCACCGGGGAGCTGTTTTTT
CASSLVPASGRAGTGELFF
>-|-|14|TRBV28|TRBJ2-1
TGTGCCAGCAGCCCACCACCTTTAACTCGTGAGCAGTTCTTC
CASSPPPLTREQFF
>-|TRBD2|16|TRBV14|TRBJ2-2
TGTGCCAGCAGCCGCGGCCAAGGGAGGGGCACCGGGGAGCTGTTTTTT
CASSRGQGRGTGELFF
>-|TRBD1|13|TRBV12-3/TRBV12-4|TRBJ2-7
TGTGCCAGCAGCGGACAGGGGGCCTACGAGCAGTACTTC
CASSGQGAYEQYF
>-|-|13|TRBV7-8|TRBJ1-6
TGTGCCAGCAGCTTAGAAAGGGGTTCACCCCTCCACTTT
CASSLERGSPLHF
>-|TRBD1|13|TRBV5-1|TRBJ1-1
TGCGCCAGCAGCTTAGGACAGGACGGGGGAGCTTTCTTT
CASSLGQDGGAFF
>-|TRBD1|15|TRBV2|TRBJ1-6
TGTGCCAGCAGTGAACAGACAGGGATAAATTCACCCCTCCACTTT
CASSEQTGINSPLHF
>-|-|17|TRBV15|TRBJ2-1
TGTGCCACCAGCAGAGTGGGACTTACCCGCTCCTACAATGAGCAGTTCTTC
CATSRVGLTRSYNEQFF
>-|-|12|TRBV19|TRBJ2-1
TGTGCCAGTAGGACATATAGGGGTGAGCAGTTCTTC
CASRTYRGEQFF
>-|TRBD1|16|TRBV7-8|TRBJ2-2
TGTGCCAGCAGCCCAGCAGGGGGCTCTCAGGCCGGGGAGCTGTTTTTT
CASSPAGGSQAGELFF
>-|-|14|TRBV11-3|TRBJ2-3
TGTGCCAGCAGCTTAGACTACAGGGCAGATACGCAGTATTTT
CASSLDYRADTQYF
>-|TRBD1|15|TRBV7-2|TRBJ1-4
TGTGCCAGCAGCCCCGACAGGGAATATCATGAAAAACTGTTTTTT
CASSPDREYHEKLFF
>-|TRBD1|15|TRBV7-9|TRBJ2-7
TGTGCCAGCAGCTCATCCGGGACAGTTTCCTACGAGCAGTACTTC
CASSSSGTVSYEQYF
>-|-|14|TRBV9|TRBJ2-6
TGTGCCAGCAGCCCAGACTCTGGGGCCAACGTCCTGACTTTC
CASSPDSGANVLTF
>-|-|14|TRBV2|TRBJ2-3
TGTGCCAGCAAGCTAGCGTCGCGCACAGATACGCAGTATTTT
CASKLASRTDTQYF
>once|TRBD1|14|TRBV11-2|TRBJ1-2
TGTGCCAGCAGCCTCCGGGACAGGGCCTATGGCTACACCTTC
CASSLRDRAYGYTF
>-|-|17|TRBV21-1|TRBJ1-1
TGTGCCAGCAGCAAAGGGGCGGGACAGGGTATGAACACTGAAGCTTTCTTT
CASSKGAGQGMNTEAFF
>-|-|16|TRBV27|TRBJ2-5
TGTGCCAGCAGTCCCCTAGGGCGGGTTGACCGGGAGACCCAGTACTTC
CASSPLGRVDRETQYF
>-|-|16|TRBV19|TRBJ2-5
TGTGCCAGTAGTATAGTAGGTTTCCCTAGCGCAGAGACCCAGTACTTC
CASSIVGFPSAETQYF
>once|-|14|TRBV7-3|TRBJ2-1
TGTGCCAGCAGCCCCTACCGACAGACCAATGAGCAGTTCTTC
CASSPYRQTNEQFF
>-|-|14|TRBV5-6|TRBJ2-1
TGTGCCAGCAGCCGCCCGGGTTGGAACAATGAGCAGTTCTTC
CASSRPGWNNEQFF
>few|TRBD2|14|TRBV3-1/TRBV3-2|TRBJ2-7
TGTGCCAGCAGCGGGACTAGCGGCTCCTACGAGCAGTACTTC
CASSGTSGSYEQYF
>-|-|15|TRBV6-1|TRBJ2-7
TGTGCCAGCAGTGAAACGAGAGCCAGGGGAGACGAGCAGTACTTC
CASSETRARGDEQYF
>-|-|15|TRBV19|TRBJ1-1
TGTGCCAGTAGTATAAGTCACCAGTGGCCAGATGAAGCTTTCTTT
CASSISHQWPDEAFF
>few|-|17|TRBV4-1|TRBJ2-1
TGCGCCAGCAGCCAAGAGGTGGAGGGGGCGAGGCGTGGTGAGCAGTTCTTC
CASSQEVEGARRGEQFF
>-|-|13|TRBV7-2|TRBJ1-6
TGTGCCAGCAGCTTTGCAGAAAATTCACCCCTCCACTTT
CASSFAENSPLHF
>few|TRBD2|15|TRBV9|TRBJ2-7
TGTGCCAGCAGCGTAGTAGCGGGAGGATCCTACGAGCAGTACTTC
CASSVVAGGSYEQYF
>-|TRBD1|16|TRBV10-2|TRBJ1-3
TGCGCCAGCGCCACCCTTGGGACAGGGTATGGTAACACCATATATTTT
CASATLGTGYGNTIYF
>-|-|14|TRBV28|TRBJ1-2
TGTGCCAGCAGTTTAGACCCCAGGGCCTATGGCTACACCTTC
CASSLDPRAYGYTF
>-|-|12|TRBV2|TRBJ2-5
TGTGCCAGCCGCGGGGTCCAAGAGACCCAGTACTTC
CASRGVQETQYF
>-|-|12|TRBV5-8|TRBJ2-7
TGTGCCAGCACCAAGGGGCTCGGCGAGCAGTACTTC
CASTKGLGEQYF
>-|TRBD2|15|TRBV19|TRBJ2-1
TGTGCCAGTAGTTCATGGACTAGCGGGACTAATGAGCAGTTCTTC
CASSSWTSGTNEQFF
>-|TRBD2|16|TRBV5-1|TRBJ2-1
TGCGCCAGCAGCTTGCAGGGACTAGCGGGAGGTCGGGAGCAGTTCTTC
CASSLQGLAGGREQFF
>once|-|16|TRBV11-2|TRBJ2-1
TGTGCCAGCAGCTCCCTTGGAGGGGGGGTTGGTGGGGAGCAGTTCTTC
CASSSLGGGVGGEQFF
>-|TRBD2|15|TRBV10-3|TRBJ2-7
TGTGCCATCAGTGAGGGACTAGCGGTAACCTACGAGCAGTACTTC
CAISEGLAVTYEQYF
>-|TRBD1|15|TRBV19|TRBJ1-2
TGTGCCAGTAGTATTCGGAGGACAGGGCGGAATGGCTACACCTTC
CASSIRRTGRNGYTF
>-|-|15|TRBV2|TRBJ2-1
TGTGCCAGCAGTGCCACCTACTTCTCCTACAATGAGCAGTTCTTC
CASSATYFSYNEQFF